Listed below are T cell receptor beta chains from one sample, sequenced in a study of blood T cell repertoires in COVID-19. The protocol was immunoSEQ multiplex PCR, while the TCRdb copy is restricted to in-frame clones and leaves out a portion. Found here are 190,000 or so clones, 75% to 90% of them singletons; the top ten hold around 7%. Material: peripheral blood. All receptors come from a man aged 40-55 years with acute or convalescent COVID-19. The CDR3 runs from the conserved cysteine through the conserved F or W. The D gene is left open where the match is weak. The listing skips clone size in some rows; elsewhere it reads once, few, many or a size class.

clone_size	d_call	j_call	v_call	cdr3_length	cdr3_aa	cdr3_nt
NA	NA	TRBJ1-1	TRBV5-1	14	CASSLADRSSVFSF	TGCGCCAGCAGCTTGGCCGACAGGTCCTCGGTGTTTAGCTTT
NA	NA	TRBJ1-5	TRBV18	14	CASSPQQGHQPQHF	TGTGCCAGCTCACCTCAACAGGGTCATCAGCCCCAGCATTTT
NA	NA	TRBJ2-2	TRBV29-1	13	CSVDHRLGGELFF	TGCAGCGTTGATCACAGGTTGGGCGGGGAGCTGTTTTTT
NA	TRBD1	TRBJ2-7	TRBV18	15	CASSTRQGAPYEQYF	TGTGCCAGCTCCACTCGACAGGGGGCTCCCTACGAGCAGTACTTC
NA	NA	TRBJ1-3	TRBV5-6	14	CASSFAVSGNTIYF	TGTGCCAGCAGCTTCGCAGTCTCTGGAAACACCATATATTTT
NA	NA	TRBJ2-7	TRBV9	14	CASSAGGGTYEQYF	TGTGCCAGCAGCGCTGGTGGGGGGACCTACGAGCAGTACTTC
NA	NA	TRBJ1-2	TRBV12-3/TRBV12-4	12	CASSWGGYGYTF	TGTGCCAGCAGTTGGGGAGGTTATGGCTACACCTTC
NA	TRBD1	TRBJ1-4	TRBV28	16	CASSTPTGGTNEKLFF	TGTGCCAGCAGCACCCCGACAGGGGGGACTAATGAAAAACTGTTTTTT
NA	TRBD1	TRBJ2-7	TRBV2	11	CASTGAYEQYF	TGTGCCAGTACAGGGGCCTACGAGCAGTACTTC
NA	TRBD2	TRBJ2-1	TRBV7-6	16	CASSQLAGGQGNEQFF	TGTGCCAGCAGTCAACTAGCGGGGGGCCAGGGCAATGAGCAGTTCTTC
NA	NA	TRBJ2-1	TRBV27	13	CASSLVIEGEQFF	TGTGCCAGCAGTTTAGTGATAGAGGGTGAGCAGTTCTTC
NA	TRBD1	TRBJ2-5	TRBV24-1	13	CATRGQLQETQYF	TGTGCCACAAGGGGACAGCTACAAGAGACCCAGTACTTC
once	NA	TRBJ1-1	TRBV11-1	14	CASSPGRGGAEAFF	TGTGCCAGCAGCCCGGGACGCGGAGGGGCAGAAGCTTTCTTT
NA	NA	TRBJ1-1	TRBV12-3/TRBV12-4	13	CASSLTGYTEAFF	TGTGCCAGCAGTTTAACCGGGTACACTGAAGCTTTCTTT
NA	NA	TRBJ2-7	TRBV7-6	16	CASSLDGPGAWDEQYF	TGTGCCAGCAGCTTAGACGGGCCAGGGGCATGGGACGAGCAGTACTTC
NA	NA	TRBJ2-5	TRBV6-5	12	CASASGAETQYF	TGTGCCAGCGCCTCAGGGGCAGAGACCCAGTACTTC
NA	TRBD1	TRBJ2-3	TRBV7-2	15	CASSLGQGRTDTQYF	TGTGCCAGCAGCCTTGGACAGGGGAGGACAGATACGCAGTATTTT
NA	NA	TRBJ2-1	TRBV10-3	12	CAITTQQNEQFF	TGTGCCATCACCACACAGCAAAATGAGCAGTTCTTC
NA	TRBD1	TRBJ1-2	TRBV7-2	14	CASSLGSGGGGYTF	TGTGCCAGCAGCTTAGGGTCAGGGGGAGGTGGCTACACCTTC
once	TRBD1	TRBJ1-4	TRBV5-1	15	CASSSWTGGNEKLFF	TGCGCCAGCAGCTCCTGGACAGGGGGCAATGAAAAACTGTTTTTT
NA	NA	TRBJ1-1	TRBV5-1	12	CASSTGYTEAFF	TGCGCCAGCAGTACGGGGTACACTGAAGCTTTCTTT
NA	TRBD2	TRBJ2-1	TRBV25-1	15	CASSDPGAGDNEQFF	TGTGCCAGCAGTGACCCCGGAGCGGGGGATAATGAGCAGTTCTTC
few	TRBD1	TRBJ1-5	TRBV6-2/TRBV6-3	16	CASSYLTGAGDQPQHF	TGTGCCAGCAGTTACCTTACAGGGGCGGGCGATCAGCCCCAGCATTTT
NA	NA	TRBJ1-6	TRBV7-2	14	CASRPGTYNSPLHF	TGTGCCAGCAGGCCCGGGACCTATAATTCACCCCTCCACTTT
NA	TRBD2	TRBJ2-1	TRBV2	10	CASPGLDEFF	TGTGCCAGCCCGGGACTAGATGAGTTCTTC
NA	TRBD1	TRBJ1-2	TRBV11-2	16	CASSWGQGAYNYGYTF	TGTGCCAGCAGCTGGGGACAGGGGGCGTACAACTATGGCTACACCTTC
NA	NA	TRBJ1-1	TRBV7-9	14	CASSGRVGVTEAFF	TGTGCCAGCAGCGGCAGGGTTGGGGTCACTGAAGCTTTCTTT
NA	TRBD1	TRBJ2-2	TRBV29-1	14	CSYRDSFPAGELFF	TGCAGCTACCGGGACAGTTTCCCGGCCGGGGAGCTGTTTTTT
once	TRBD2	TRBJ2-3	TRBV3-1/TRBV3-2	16	CASSQGPGGITDTQYF	TGTGCCAGCAGCCAAGGTCCGGGGGGGATCACAGATACGCAGTATTTT
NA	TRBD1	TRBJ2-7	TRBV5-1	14	CASSTGGSSYEQYF	TGCGCCAGCAGTACAGGGGGCAGCTCCTACGAGCAGTACTTC